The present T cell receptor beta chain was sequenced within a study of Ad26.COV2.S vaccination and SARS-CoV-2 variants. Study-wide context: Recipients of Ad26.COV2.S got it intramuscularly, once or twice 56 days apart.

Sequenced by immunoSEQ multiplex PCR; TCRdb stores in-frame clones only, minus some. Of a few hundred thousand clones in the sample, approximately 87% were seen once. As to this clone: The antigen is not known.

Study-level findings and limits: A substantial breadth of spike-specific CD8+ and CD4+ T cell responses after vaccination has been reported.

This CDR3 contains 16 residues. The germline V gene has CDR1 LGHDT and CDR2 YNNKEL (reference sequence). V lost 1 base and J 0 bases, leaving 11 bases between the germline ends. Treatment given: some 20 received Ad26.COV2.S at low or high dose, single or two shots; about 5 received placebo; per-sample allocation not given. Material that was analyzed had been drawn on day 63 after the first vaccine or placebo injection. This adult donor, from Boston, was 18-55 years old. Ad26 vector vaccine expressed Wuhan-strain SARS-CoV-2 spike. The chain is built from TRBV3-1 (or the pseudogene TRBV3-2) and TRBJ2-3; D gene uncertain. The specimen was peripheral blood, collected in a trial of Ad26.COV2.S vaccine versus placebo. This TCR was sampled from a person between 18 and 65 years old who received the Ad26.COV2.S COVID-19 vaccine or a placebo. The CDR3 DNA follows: TGTGCCAGCAGCCAAGCCCAAGCGTCGAGCACAGATACGCAGTATTTT. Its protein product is CASSQAQASSTDTQYF.